A selection of T cell receptor beta chains follows, all from one sample in a study of cytomegalovirus exposure and HLA in healthy donors. Profiling relied on immunoSEQ multiplex PCR, and the TCRdb table lists in-frame clones only, not all of them. The sample lists roughly 98,000 clones; about 81% were seen once. The sample consisted of PBMCs. Receptors originate from a man younger than 35 in good health and CMV-seropositive. The CDR3 runs from the conserved cysteine through the conserved F or W. Fields, in order: V gene, D gene, J gene, clone size, CDR3 DNA, CDR3 protein. D genes are given only for firm matches. Only some rows state a clone size, as once, few, many or a class for expanded clones.

TRBV6-5	TRBD1	TRBJ2-5	NA	TGTGCCAGCAGTTACGCAACAGGGGTGGGAGAGACCCAGTACTTC	CASSYATGVGETQYF
TRBV7-8	NA	TRBJ1-3	NA	TGTGCCAGCAGCTTCGGAGAGGGGGGGTCTGGAAACACCATATATTTT	CASSFGEGGSGNTIYF
TRBV5-1	NA	TRBJ1-1	NA	TGCGCCAGCAGCACGATGGCGGTGAACACTGAAGCTTTCTTT	CASSTMAVNTEAFF
TRBV6-4	TRBD1	TRBJ2-1	many	TGTGCCAGCAGTGAGGGACAGGGGGGTAATGAGCAGTTCTTC	CASSEGQGGNEQFF
TRBV7-2	NA	TRBJ2-7	NA	TGTGCCAGCAGCTTAGGAGTCGAGCGGGCCACCTACGAGCAGTACTTC	CASSLGVERATYEQYF
TRBV11-2	NA	TRBJ2-7	NA	TGTGCCAGCAGCTTAGGTGAGGGCTACGAGCAGTACTTC	CASSLGEGYEQYF
TRBV18	TRBD1	TRBJ1-2	NA	TGTGCCAGCTCGGTTGAAGGGGGCAGCTATGGCTACACCTTC	CASSVEGGSYGYTF
TRBV10-1	NA	TRBJ2-1	NA	TGCGCCAGCAGTGTCGACAGGGAGGTTTGGAATGAGCAGTTCTTC	CASSVDREVWNEQFF
TRBV4-1	TRBD1	TRBJ2-7	NA	TGCGCCAGCAGCCAGGCTCGCCGGGACAGCCCCACCTACGAGCAGTACTTC	CASSQARRDSPTYEQYF
TRBV14	TRBD2	TRBJ2-5	NA	TGTGCCAGCAGCCACCTCGGGGGGGCCGGGATGAAGACCCAGTACTTC	CASSHLGGAGMKTQYF
TRBV5-6	NA	TRBJ1-4	NA	TGTGCCAGCAGCTTTGAAGGGGCTAATGAAAAACTGTTTTTT	CASSFEGANEKLFF
TRBV6-6	NA	TRBJ1-1	few	TGTGCCAGCAGTTACCCCAGGGTTACTGAAGCTTTCTTT	CASSYPRVTEAFF
TRBV5-1	NA	TRBJ2-6	few	TGCGCCAGCAGCCCTCGCGGCGGGTCTGGGGCCAACGTCCTGACTTTC	CASSPRGGSGANVLTF
TRBV11-2	NA	TRBJ2-3	NA	TGTGCCAGCAGCTTAGAGAGAGACAGGCGGGATACGCAGTATTTT	CASSLERDRRDTQYF
TRBV5-1	TRBD1	TRBJ1-1	few	TGCGCCAGCAGCTTGGGGTACGTAGACAGGGCTGGTGAAGCTTTCTTT	CASSLGYVDRAGEAFF
TRBV6-5	TRBD1	TRBJ2-1	NA	TGTGCCAGCAGTGTGACAGGGACCCCCTACAATGAGCAGTTCTTC	CASSVTGTPYNEQFF
TRBV6-6	TRBD2	TRBJ2-7	NA	TGTGCCAGCAGTTACGAAGCGGGGGGGTACTACGAGCAGTACTTC	CASSYEAGGYYEQYF
TRBV11-2	TRBD2	TRBJ2-3	NA	TGTGCCAGCAGCTTAATCGCCGCGGGGGGCGCAGATACGCAGTATTTT	CASSLIAAGGADTQYF
TRBV5-1	TRBD1	TRBJ1-1	NA	TGCGCCAGCAGCTACGACAGGGGGAACACTGAAGCTTTCTTT	CASSYDRGNTEAFF
TRBV27	TRBD2	TRBJ2-7	NA	TGTGCCAGCAGTTACAAGCGGGGTTCCACCTACGAGCAGTACTTC	CASSYKRGSTYEQYF
TRBV6-5	TRBD1	TRBJ1-2	NA	TGTGCCAGCAGTTACGGGGACAGGTTAGACCTCTATGGCTACACCTTC	CASSYGDRLDLYGYTF
TRBV28	NA	TRBJ2-3	NA	TGTGCCAGCAGTGACTACACAGATACGCAGTATTTT	CASSDYTDTQYF
TRBV5-4	TRBD2	TRBJ2-5	NA	TGTGCCAGCAGCCAGACTAGCGATCTCCTGGAGACCCAGTACTTC	CASSQTSDLLETQYF
TRBV12-5	NA	TRBJ2-7	once	TGTGCTAGTGGTTTTGCGGATGCCTACGAGCAGTACTTC	CASGFADAYEQYF
TRBV5-1	TRBD1	TRBJ1-1	NA	TGCGCCAGCAGCCCACTAACAGGGGGCTCTCGATACAGTGAAGCTTTCTTT	CASSPLTGGSRYSEAFF